The clone carrying this TCR beta chain appeared many times. The data derive from a study of identical twins. MiXCR, applied by TCRdb to the 5' RACE reads, yields one record per CDR3 protein. In the table there are 300,000 to 400,000 distinct CDR3 sequences, around 9% of which are singletons. Every one of the donors was a healthy Caucasian. CDR3 length: 14 amino acids. Trimming took 1 base from V and 3 from J, leaving 7 bases between them. The V gene's germline CDR1 is SGDLS and CDR2 YYNGEE. Source material: naive T cells sorted from blood. The sequence was obtained from a woman aged 45-60 years in good health. The rearrangement joins TRBV9 to TRBJ2-2; no reliable D call. CDR3 sequence: CASSVPRDTGELFF. The CDR3 nucleotides read TGTGCCAGCAGCGTACCTAGAGACACCGGGGAGCTGTTTTTT.